This T cell receptor beta chain was identified during a study of blood T cells in healthy people across ages. General study points: PBMCs left unsorted prevented a conclusive naive versus antigen-experienced comparison. Unknown donor CMV status possibly confounded expanded clonotype changes.

Then a second PCR, running about 6 to 12 cycles, was carried out with a sample-barcoded 5' primer and a J-beta primer mix. MiXCR, run by TCRdb on the 5' RACE reads, gives a single entry per CDR3 protein. The repertoire holds 1.5 million to 2 million distinct CDR3 sequences, 28% seen once, with 7.7% in the top ten. CDR3 length equals 13 residues. This clonotype was recorded a few times. Its antigen is unidentified. The junction departs from the called germline gene at one end, perhaps through a read error. The V and J genes are TRBV12-3 or TRBV12-4 and TRBJ2-1, with 8 bases lining up with TRBD2. Sequenced material: blood. This TCR derives from a woman under 40 in good health. This CDR3 is CASTGTRADEQFF. CDR3 coding DNA: TGTGCCAGCACCGGGACTAGGGCCGATGAACAGTTCTTC.